One and the same sample provided the 2 T cell receptor beta chains below, sequenced in a study of technical replicates of blood from a handful of donors. Clones were read by immunoSEQ multiplex PCR, and TCRdb kept only the in-frame ones, dropping some. Of 60,000 or so clones in the sample, 95% to 98% were seen once. Specimen: T cells isolated from PBMCs. These receptors were collected from a human donor in good health.

This chain connects TRBV15 to TRBJ1-2; D possibly corresponds to TRBD1 (5 bases). The CDR3 extends over 16 amino acids. CDR1 LNHNV and CDR2 YYDKDF come from the germline V gene (reference sequence). Deletions cut 1 base from V and 0 bases from J, with 12 bases between. The CDR3 nucleotides are TGTGCCACCAGCAGAGCCTCATCGGGGGCTAACTATGGCTACACCTTC. Protein product: CATSRASSGANYGYTF. Drawing the rest from reference TRBV15 and TRBJ1-2, the complete variable domain is DAMVIQNPRYQVTQFGKPVTLSCSQTLNHNVMYWYQQKSSQAPKLLFHYYDKDFNNEADTPDNFQSRRPNTSFCFLDIRSPGLGDTAMYLCATSRASSGANYGYTFGSGTRLTVV.

The rearrangement links TRBV6-4 to TRBJ2-7; 10 bases are shared with TRBD1. CDR1 MRHNA and CDR2 SNTAGT come from the germline V gene. The trim removed 1 base at V and 7 bases at J, leaving 10 bases unmatched. The CDR3 is 16 amino acids. CDR3 sequence: CASSDFSGTGVGEQYF. The CDR3 DNA is TGTGCCAGCAGTGACTTCTCCGGGACAGGGGTGGGTGAGCAGTACTTC.